This T cell receptor beta chain emerged from a study of high-grade serous ovarian cancer treatment subgroups. General observations from the study: Spatial context was lost because tumors were sequenced in bulk. Higher neoantigen levels went with greater TCR clonal relatedness.

By sample fraction, this clone is medium-sized. The antigen is unknown. This CDR3 contains 14 residues. Germline CDR1 SGHVS, CDR2 FQNEAQ. Trimming took 1 base from V and 1 from J, leaving 7 bases between them. The tumor samples were collected prior to definitive surgery or chemotherapy. Libraries were prepared by immunoSEQ multiplex PCR; TCRdb keeps only in-frame clonotypes and omits some of them. The data contain just over 35,000 clones, over 60% of them singletons. The chain combines TRBV7-8 with TRBJ1-1; D call uncertain. This clonotype was sampled from a human donor with high-grade serous ovarian cancer. Input material: tumor tissue. In DNA form, the CDR3 reads TGTGCCAGCAGCTTAGAGGCAGGGAACACTGAAGCTTTCTTT. It specifies CASSLEAGNTEAFF.